This is a list of T cell receptor beta chains from one sample in a study of CD8 T cells in Susac syndrome. MiXCR, run by TCRdb on the immunoSEQ multiplex PCR reads, gives a single entry per CDR3 protein. Among 130,000 or so distinct CDR3 sequences listed, 80% to 85% were seen once. Sequenced: CD8+ T cells from PBMCs. The receptors originated from a human donor with multiple sclerosis. The CDR3 runs from the conserved cysteine through the conserved F or W. Fields, in order: D gene, J gene, V gene, clone size, CDR3 protein, CDR3 DNA. The D gene is left open where the match is weak. Expanded clones are given a class, and other clones once, few, many or no size at all.

D gene: TRBD2; J gene: TRBJ2-3; V gene: TRBV2; clone size: .; CDR3 protein: CASGGKGLAGDPSTDTQYF; CDR3 DNA: TGTGCCAGCGGGGGGAAGGGACTAGCGGGCGACCCTAGCACAGATACGCAGTATTTT
D gene: .; J gene: TRBJ1-1; V gene: TRBV5-5; clone size: .; CDR3 protein: CASSFRAGGNTEAFF; CDR3 DNA: TGTGCCAGCAGCTTCAGGGCTGGTGGTAACACTGAAGCTTTCTTT
D gene: TRBD1; J gene: TRBJ1-4; V gene: TRBV19; clone size: .; CDR3 protein: CASSGQGDGGAFANEKLFF; CDR3 DNA: TGTGCCAGTAGTGGACAGGGTGACGGGGGAGCGTTTGCTAATGAAAAACTGTTTTTT
D gene: .; J gene: TRBJ2-7; V gene: TRBV12-3/TRBV12-4; clone size: .; CDR3 protein: CASSPENRRGYEQYF; CDR3 DNA: TGTGCCAGCAGTCCCGAAAACAGGAGGGGATACGAGCAGTACTTC
D gene: .; J gene: TRBJ2-5; V gene: TRBV3-1; clone size: .; CDR3 protein: CASSFYRDNEETQYF; CDR3 DNA: TGTGCCAGCAGCTTTTACCGGGACAACGAAGAGACCCAGTACTTC
D gene: .; J gene: TRBJ2-1; V gene: TRBV24-1; clone size: .; CDR3 protein: CATSDPPTGLMDEQFF; CDR3 DNA: TGTGCCACCAGTGACCCGCCTACCGGCCTTATGGATGAGCAGTTCTTC
D gene: .; J gene: TRBJ2-2; V gene: TRBV24-1; clone size: .; CDR3 protein: CATSNTGELFF; CDR3 DNA: TGTGCCACCTCGAACACCGGGGAGCTGTTTTTT
D gene: .; J gene: TRBJ2-6; V gene: TRBV6-5; clone size: once; CDR3 protein: CASSYYLSGANVLTF; CDR3 DNA: TGTGCCAGCAGTTACTACCTCTCTGGGGCCAACGTCCTGACTTTC
D gene: .; J gene: TRBJ1-1; V gene: TRBV6-2/TRBV6-3; clone size: few; CDR3 protein: CASSYYGTTEAFF; CDR3 DNA: TGTGCCAGCAGTTACTATGGCACGACTGAAGCTTTCTTT
D gene: .; J gene: TRBJ1-2; V gene: TRBV20-1; clone size: .; CDR3 protein: CSARDLYGYTF; CDR3 DNA: TGCAGTGCAAGGGACCTCTATGGCTACACCTTC
D gene: .; J gene: TRBJ1-1; V gene: TRBV30; clone size: .; CDR3 protein: CAWRSGNTEAFF; CDR3 DNA: TGTGCCTGGAGGTCAGGGAACACTGAAGCTTTCTTT
D gene: .; J gene: TRBJ2-3; V gene: TRBV24-1; clone size: once; CDR3 protein: CATSDVTDTQYF; CDR3 DNA: TGTGCCACCAGTGATGTCACAGATACGCAGTATTTT
D gene: .; J gene: TRBJ1-1; V gene: TRBV30; clone size: .; CDR3 protein: CAWMGILNTEAFF; CDR3 DNA: TGTGCCTGGATGGGCATTCTGAACACTGAAGCTTTCTTT
D gene: .; J gene: TRBJ2-3; V gene: TRBV14; clone size: .; CDR3 protein: CASSQDRLRDTQYF; CDR3 DNA: TGTGCCAGCAGCCAAGATCGGCTCCGCGATACGCAGTATTTT
D gene: .; J gene: TRBJ2-5; V gene: TRBV28; clone size: .; CDR3 protein: CASSHSSWETQYF; CDR3 DNA: TGTGCCAGCAGTCACTCGTCCTGGGAGACCCAGTACTTC
D gene: .; J gene: TRBJ1-5; V gene: TRBV2; clone size: .; CDR3 protein: CASSESDQPQLF; CDR3 DNA: TGTGCCAGCAGTGAAAGCGATCAGCCCCAGCTTTTT
D gene: .; J gene: TRBJ1-2; V gene: TRBV19; clone size: .; CDR3 protein: CASKTNGGYLYGYTF; CDR3 DNA: TGTGCCAGCAAGACAAACGGGGGCTACCTCTATGGCTACACCTTC
D gene: .; J gene: TRBJ2-7; V gene: TRBV12-3/TRBV12-4; clone size: few; CDR3 protein: CASSPGGLSYEQYF; CDR3 DNA: TGTGCCAGCAGCCCCGGGGGCCTTTCCTACGAGCAGTACTTC
D gene: .; J gene: TRBJ1-1; V gene: TRBV9; clone size: .; CDR3 protein: CASSVAVNTEAFF; CDR3 DNA: TGTGCCAGCAGCGTAGCAGTGAACACTGAAGCTTTCTTT